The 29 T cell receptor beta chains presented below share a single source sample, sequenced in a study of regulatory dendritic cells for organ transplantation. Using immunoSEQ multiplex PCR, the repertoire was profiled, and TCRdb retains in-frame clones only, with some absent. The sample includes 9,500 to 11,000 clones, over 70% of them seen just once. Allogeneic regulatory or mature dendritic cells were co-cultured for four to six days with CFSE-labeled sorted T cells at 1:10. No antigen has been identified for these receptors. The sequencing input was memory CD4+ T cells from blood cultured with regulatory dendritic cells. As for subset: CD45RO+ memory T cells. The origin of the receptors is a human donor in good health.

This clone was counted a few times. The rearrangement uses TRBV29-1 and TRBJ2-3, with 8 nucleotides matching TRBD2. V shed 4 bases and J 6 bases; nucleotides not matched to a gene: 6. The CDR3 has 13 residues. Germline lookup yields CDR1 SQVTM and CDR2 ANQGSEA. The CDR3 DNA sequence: TGCAGCGTTGGATTAGCGGGGTGGGATACGCAGTATTTT. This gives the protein CSVGLAGWDTQYF.

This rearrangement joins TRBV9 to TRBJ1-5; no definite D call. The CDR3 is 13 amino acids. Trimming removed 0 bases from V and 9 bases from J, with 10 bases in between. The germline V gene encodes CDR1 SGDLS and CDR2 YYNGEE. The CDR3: CASSVDQAGPQHF. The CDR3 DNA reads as TGTGCCAGCAGCGTAGACCAGGCAGGGCCCCAGCATTTT.

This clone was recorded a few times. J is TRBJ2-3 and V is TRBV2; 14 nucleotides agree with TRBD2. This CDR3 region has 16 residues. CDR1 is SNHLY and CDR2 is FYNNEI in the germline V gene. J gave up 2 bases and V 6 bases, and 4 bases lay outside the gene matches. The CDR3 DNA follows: TGTGCCAGCAGGCCGGGACTAGCGGGGGACACAGATACGCAGTATTTT. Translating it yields CASRPGLAGDTDTQYF.

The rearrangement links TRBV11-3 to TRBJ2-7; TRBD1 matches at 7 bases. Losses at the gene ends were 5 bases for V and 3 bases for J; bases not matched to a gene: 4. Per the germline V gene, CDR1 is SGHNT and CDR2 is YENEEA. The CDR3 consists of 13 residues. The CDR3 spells CASSPGQHYEQYF. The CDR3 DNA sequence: TGTGCCAGCAGCCCGGGACAGCACTACGAGCAGTACTTC.

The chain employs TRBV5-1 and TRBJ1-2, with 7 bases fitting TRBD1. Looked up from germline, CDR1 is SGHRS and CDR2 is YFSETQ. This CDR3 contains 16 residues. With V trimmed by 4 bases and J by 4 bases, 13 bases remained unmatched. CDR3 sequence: CASSPSPGTASYGYTF. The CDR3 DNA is TGCGCCAGCAGCCCTTCCCCCGGGACAGCTAGCTATGGCTACACCTTC.

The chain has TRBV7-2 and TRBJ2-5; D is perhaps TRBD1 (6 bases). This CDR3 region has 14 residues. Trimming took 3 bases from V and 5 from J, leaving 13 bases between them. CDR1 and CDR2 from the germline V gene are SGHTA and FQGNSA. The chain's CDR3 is CASSFNRELETQYF. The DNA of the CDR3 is TGTGCCAGCAGCTTCAACAGGGAATTGGAGACCCAGTACTTC.

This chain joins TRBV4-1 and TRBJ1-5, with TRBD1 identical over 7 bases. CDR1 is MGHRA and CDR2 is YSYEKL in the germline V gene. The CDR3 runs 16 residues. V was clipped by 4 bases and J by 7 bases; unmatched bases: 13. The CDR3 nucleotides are TGCGCCAGCAGCCCCTTCAGGGGGTCCCCGGTCCAGCCCCAGCATTTT. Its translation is CASSPFRGSPVQPQHF.

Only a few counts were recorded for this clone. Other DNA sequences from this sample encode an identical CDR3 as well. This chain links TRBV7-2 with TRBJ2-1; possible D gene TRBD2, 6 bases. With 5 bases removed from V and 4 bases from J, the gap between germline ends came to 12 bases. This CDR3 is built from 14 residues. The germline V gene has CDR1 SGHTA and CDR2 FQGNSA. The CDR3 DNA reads TGTGCCAGCAGCAGCCCCGGGAGATACAATGAGCAGTTCTTC. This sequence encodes CASSSPGRYNEQFF.

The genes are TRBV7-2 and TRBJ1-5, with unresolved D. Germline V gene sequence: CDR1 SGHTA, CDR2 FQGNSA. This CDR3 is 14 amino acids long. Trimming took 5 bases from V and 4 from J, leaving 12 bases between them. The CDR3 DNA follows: TGTGCCAGCAGCATTTCGGGAAAAAATCAGCCCCAGCATTTT. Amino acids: CASSISGKNQPQHF.

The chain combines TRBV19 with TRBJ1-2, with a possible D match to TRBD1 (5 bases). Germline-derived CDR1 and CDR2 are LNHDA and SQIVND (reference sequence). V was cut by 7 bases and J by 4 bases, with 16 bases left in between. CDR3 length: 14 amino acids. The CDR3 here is CASTPSQRGYGYTF. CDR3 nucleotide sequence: TGTGCCAGTACCCCGAGTCAAAGGGGCTATGGCTACACCTTC.

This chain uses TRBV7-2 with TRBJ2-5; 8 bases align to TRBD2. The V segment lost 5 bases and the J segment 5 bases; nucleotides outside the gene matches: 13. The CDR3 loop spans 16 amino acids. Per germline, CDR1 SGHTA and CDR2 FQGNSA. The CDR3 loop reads CASSPNTGGQGETQYF. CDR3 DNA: TGTGCCAGCAGCCCCAACACGGGGGGGCAGGGCGAGACCCAGTACTTC.

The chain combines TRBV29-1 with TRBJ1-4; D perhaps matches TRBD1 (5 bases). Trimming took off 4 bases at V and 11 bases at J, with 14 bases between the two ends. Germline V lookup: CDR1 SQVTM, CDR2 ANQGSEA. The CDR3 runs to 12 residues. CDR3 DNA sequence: TGCAGCGTTGGGGTCGGGCAGGGCAAACTGTTTTTT. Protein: CSVGVGQGKLFF.

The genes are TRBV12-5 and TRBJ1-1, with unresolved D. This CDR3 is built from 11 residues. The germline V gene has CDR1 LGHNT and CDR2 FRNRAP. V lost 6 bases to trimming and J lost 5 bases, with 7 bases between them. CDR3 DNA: TGTGCTAGTGGACCGAGAACTGAAGCTTTCTTT. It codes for CASGPRTEAFF.

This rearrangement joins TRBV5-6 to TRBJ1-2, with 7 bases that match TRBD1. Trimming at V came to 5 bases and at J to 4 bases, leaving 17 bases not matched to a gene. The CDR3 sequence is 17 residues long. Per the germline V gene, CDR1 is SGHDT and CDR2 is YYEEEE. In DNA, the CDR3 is TGTGCCAGCAGTCGGCGGGACAGACGCTTAACTAGCTATGGCTACACCTTC. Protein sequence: CASSRRDRRLTSYGYTF.

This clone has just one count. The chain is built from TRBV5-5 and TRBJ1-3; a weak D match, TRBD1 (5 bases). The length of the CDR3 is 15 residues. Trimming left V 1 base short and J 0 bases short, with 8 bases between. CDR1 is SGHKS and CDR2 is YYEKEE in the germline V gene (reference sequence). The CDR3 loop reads CASSLPTGSGNTIYF. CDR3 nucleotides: TGTGCCAGCAGCTTGCCAACAGGCTCTGGAAACACCATATATTTT.

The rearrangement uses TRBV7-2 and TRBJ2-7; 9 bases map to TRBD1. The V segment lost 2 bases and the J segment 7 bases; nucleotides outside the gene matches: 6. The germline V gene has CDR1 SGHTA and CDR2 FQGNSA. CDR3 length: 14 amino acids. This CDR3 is CASSLTGGAWEQYF. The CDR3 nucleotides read TGTGCCAGCAGCTTAACAGGGGGCGCGTGGGAGCAGTACTTC.

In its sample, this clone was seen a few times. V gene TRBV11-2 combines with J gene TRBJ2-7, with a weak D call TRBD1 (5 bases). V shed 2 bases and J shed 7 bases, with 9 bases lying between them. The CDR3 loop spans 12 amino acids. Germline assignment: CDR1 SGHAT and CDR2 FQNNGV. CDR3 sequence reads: CASSLLGEEQYF. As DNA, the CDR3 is TGTGCCAGCAGCTTATTAGGGGAAGAGCAGTACTTC.

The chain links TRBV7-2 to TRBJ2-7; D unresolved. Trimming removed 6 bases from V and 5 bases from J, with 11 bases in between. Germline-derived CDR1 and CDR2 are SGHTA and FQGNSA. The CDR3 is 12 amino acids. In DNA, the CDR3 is TGTGCCAGCAGTTTGACGGGTCACGAGCAGTACTTC. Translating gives CASSLTGHEQYF. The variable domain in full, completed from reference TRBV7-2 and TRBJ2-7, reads GAGVSQSPSNKVTEKGKDVELRCDPISGHTALYWYRQSLGQGLEFLIYFQGNSAPDKSGLPSDRFSAERTGGSVSTLTIQRTQQEDSAVYLCASSLTGHEQYFGPGTRLTVT.

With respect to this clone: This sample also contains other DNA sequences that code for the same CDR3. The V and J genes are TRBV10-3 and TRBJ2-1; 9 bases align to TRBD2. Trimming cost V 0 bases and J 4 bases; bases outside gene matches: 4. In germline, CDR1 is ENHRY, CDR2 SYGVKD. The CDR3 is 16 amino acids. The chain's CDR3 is CAISESSGGLYNEQFF. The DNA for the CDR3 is TGTGCCATCAGTGAGTCAAGCGGGGGGCTTTACAATGAGCAGTTCTTC.

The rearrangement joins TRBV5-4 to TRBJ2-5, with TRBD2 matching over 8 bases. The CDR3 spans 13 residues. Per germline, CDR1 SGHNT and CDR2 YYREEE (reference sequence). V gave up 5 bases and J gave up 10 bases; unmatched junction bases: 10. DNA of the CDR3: TGTGCCAGCAGTTTTTTCCGGCTAGCGGGCCAGTACTTC. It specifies CASSFFRLAGQYF.

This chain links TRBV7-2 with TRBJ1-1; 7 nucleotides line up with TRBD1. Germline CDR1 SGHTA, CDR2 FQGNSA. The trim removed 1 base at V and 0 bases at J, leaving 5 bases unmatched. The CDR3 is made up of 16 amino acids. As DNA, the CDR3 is TGTGCCAGCAGCTTAGATTCAGGGGGTATGAACACTGAAGCTTTCTTT. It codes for CASSLDSGGMNTEAFF.

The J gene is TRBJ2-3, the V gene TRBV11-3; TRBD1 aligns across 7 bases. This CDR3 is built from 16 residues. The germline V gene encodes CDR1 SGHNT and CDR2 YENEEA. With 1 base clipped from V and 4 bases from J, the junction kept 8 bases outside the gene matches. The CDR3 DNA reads TGTGCCAGCAGCTTAGGCCAGGGGGTTGATGCAGATACGCAGTATTTT. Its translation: CASSLGQGVDADTQYF.

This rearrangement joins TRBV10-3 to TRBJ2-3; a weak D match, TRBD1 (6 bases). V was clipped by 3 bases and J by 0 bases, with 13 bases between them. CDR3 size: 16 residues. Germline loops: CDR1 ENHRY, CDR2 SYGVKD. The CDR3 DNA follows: TGTGCCATCAGTGAAGGGGGTGCCACTAGCACAGATACGCAGTATTTT. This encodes CAISEGGATSTDTQYF.

The DNA for the CDR3 is TGTGCCAGCAGCTTATATTCAGGGTCTAGGAACGAGCAGTACTTC. As protein: CASSLYSGSRNEQYF. The chain carries TRBV7-2 and TRBJ2-7, with D maybe TRBD1 (5 bases). CDR1 and CDR2 (germline): SGHTA, FQGNSA. V lost 2 bases and J lost 5, with 16 bases in between. The CDR3 covers 15 residues.

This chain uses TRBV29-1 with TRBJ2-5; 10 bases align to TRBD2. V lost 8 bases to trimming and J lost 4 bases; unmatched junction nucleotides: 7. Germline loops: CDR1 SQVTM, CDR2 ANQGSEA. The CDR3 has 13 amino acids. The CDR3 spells CSLQRGGVETQYF. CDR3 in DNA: TGCAGCCTCCAGCGGGGGGGCGTAGAGACCCAGTACTTC.

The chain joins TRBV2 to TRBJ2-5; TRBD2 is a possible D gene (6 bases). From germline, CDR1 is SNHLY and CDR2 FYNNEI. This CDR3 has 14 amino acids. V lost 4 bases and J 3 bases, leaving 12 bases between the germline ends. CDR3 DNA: TGTGCCAGCAGTGTAGGAGGGGAAAAAGAGACCCAGTACTTC. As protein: CASSVGGEKETQYF.

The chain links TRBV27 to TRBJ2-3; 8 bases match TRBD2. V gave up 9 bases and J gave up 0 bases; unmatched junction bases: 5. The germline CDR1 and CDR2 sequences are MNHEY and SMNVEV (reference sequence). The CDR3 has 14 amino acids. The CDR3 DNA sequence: TGTGCCAGTAAGACTAGCGCTAGCACAGATACGCAGTATTTT. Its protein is CASKTSASTDTQYF.

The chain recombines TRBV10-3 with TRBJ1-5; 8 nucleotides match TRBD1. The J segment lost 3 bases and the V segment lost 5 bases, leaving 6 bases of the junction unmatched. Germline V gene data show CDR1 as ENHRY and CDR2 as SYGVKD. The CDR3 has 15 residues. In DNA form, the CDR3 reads TGTGCCATCAGTTCTACAGGGGGTACCAATCAGCCCCAGCATTTT. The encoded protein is CAISSTGGTNQPQHF.

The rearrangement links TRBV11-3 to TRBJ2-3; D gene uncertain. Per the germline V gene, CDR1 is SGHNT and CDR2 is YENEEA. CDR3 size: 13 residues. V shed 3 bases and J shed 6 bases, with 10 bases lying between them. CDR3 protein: CASSLGLGDTQYF. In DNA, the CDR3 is TGTGCCAGCAGCTTGGGTCTAGGTGATACGCAGTATTTT. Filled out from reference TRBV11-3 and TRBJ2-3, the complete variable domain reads EAGVVQSPRYKIIEKKQPVAFWCNPISGHNTLYWYLQNLGQGPELLIRYENEEAVDDSQLPKDRFSAERLKGVDSTLKIQPAELGDSAVYLCASSLGLGDTQYFGPGTRLTVL.